This T cell receptor beta chain is drawn from a study of cytomegalovirus exposure and HLA in healthy donors. This CDR3 has 14 amino acids. From germline, CDR1 is SGHDN and CDR2 FVKESK. Between the trimmed V and J ends, which lost 3 bases and 2 bases, there was a span of 11 bases. PCR primers comprised 60 Vbeta and 13 Jbeta primers. The table came from immunoSEQ multiplex PCR; TCRdb's copy has only in-frame clones and leaves some out. The table includes under 250,000 clones, 60% to 80% detected once. The sample taken for sequencing was PBMCs. The gene calls are TRBV14 and TRBJ2-7; D not certain. This receptor was identified in a male donor in good health and CMV-seronegative. The chain's CDR3 is CASSHSDLTYEQYF. The CDR3 DNA is TGTGCCAGCAGCCACAGCGACCTGACCTACGAGCAGTACTTC.